What follows are 3 T cell receptor beta chains derived from one specimen sequenced in a study of T cells in Graves' hyperthyroidism and ophthalmopathy. Amplification targeted TCR beta CDR3 regions from RNA transcripts. The study used the HTBI primer set for a first-round RT-PCR of the TCR CDR3. MiXCR was run by TCRdb on the multiplex PCR reads, yielding one entry per CDR3 protein. The top ten clones hold roughly 7.1% of a sample with fewer than 650,000 distinct CDR3 sequences, approximately 15% of them seen once. The sequencing sample was made of blood. The origin of the receptors is a woman aged 18-29 years with Graves' ophthalmopathy.

This clonotype was seen at least ten times. The genes are TRBV6-2 or TRBV6-3 and TRBJ1-2; D is uncertain. The CDR3 covers 11 residues. The V and J ends lost 5 bases and 8 bases respectively, with 9 bases between them. Germline CDR1 MNHEY, CDR2 SVGEGT. CDR3 sequence (DNA): TGTGCCAGCAGTAAGCGGGGAGGCTACACCTTC. Translated: CASSKRGGYTF.

This clonotype occurred a few times. The J gene is TRBJ2-7, the V gene TRBV28; 10 bases are a match to TRBD2. Germline V gene lookup returns CDR1 MDHEN and CDR2 SYDVKM. This CDR3 is 14 amino acids long. V trimming: 5 bases; J trimming: 6 bases; junction bases outside the gene matches: 7. Written as DNA, the CDR3 is TGTGCCAGCAGTCCCCTCTCTAGCGGGAGCGAGCAGTACTTC. Translating it yields CASSPLSSGSEQYF.

This clonotype was counted a few times. This rearrangement joins TRBV20-1 to TRBJ2-1; 7 bases line up with TRBD1. Germline V lookup: CDR1 DFQATT, CDR2 SNEGSKA (reference sequence). The J segment lost 2 bases and the V segment lost 6 bases, leaving 13 bases of the junction unmatched. CDR3 length: 16 amino acids. This chain's CDR3 is CSAQPGQTFPYNEQFF. CDR3 in DNA: TGCAGTGCCCAGCCGGGACAGACTTTTCCCTACAATGAGCAGTTCTTC.